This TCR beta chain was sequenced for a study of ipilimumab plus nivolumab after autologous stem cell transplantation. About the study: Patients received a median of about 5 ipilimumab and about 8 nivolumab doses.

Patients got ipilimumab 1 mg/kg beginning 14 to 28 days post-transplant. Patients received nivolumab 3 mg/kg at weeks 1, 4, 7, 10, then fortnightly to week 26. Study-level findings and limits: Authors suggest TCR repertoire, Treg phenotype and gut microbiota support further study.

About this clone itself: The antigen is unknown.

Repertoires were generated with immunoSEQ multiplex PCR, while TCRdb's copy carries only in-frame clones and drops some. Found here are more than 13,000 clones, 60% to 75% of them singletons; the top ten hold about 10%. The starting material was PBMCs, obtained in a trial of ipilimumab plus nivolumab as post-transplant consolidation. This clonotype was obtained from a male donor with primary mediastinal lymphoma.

CDR3 DNA sequence: TGTGCCAGCAGGAAAGCGGGAGAAAACACCGGGGAGCTGTTTTTT. Protein: CASRKAGENTGELFF. The chain links TRBV5-4 to TRBJ2-2; TRBD2 agrees at 8 bases. V shed 5 bases, J shed 2 bases, and the junction held 5 bases outside the gene matches. Germline values: CDR1 SGHNT, CDR2 YYREEE (reference sequence). The CDR3 sequence is 15 residues long.